The entry below describes one TCR beta chain. Sequencing targeted TCR beta in blood CD8+ and CD4+ T cells. Negative isolation was applied to CD8+ and CD4+ T cells, and FACS enrichment was applied to TEMRA cells. This entry is derived from a study of CD8 T cells in Susac syndrome. A quantity of about 0.5 to 1 ug RNA underwent reverse transcription using random hexamers. TCRdb redid the calling of the immunoSEQ multiplex PCR reads with MiXCR, one entry per CDR3 protein. This sample yields about 80,000 distinct CDR3 sequences, of which around 93% are seen a single time; roughly 0.5% belongs to the top ten. V lost 5 bases and J 4 bases, leaving 20 bases between the germline ends. CDR1 and CDR2 (germline): SGHVS, FQNEAQ. There are 16 residues in the CDR3.

V is TRBV7-8 and J is TRBJ1-1, with D possibly being TRBD1 (5 bases). The receptor comes from a human donor with Susac syndrome. Sequencing input: CD4+ T cells from PBMCs. CDR3 in amino acids: CASSPRDRGAATEAFF. CDR3 coding DNA: TGTGCCAGCAGCCCTAGGGATCGAGGGGCGGCCACTGAAGCTTTCTTT.